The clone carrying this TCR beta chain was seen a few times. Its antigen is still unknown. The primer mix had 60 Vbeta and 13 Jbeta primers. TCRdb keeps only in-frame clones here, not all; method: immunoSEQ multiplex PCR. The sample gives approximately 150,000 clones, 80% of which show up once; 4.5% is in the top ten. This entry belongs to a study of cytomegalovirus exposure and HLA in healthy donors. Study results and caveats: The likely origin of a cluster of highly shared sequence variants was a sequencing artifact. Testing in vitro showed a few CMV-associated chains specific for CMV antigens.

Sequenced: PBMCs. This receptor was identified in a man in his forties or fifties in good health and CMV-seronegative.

CDR3 loop: CASSRLDRGIMNTEAFF. The CDR3 region has the DNA TGTGCCAGTAGTCGGTTGGACAGGGGGATTATGAACACTGAAGCTTTCTTT. V usage is TRBV19 and J usage is TRBJ1-1; 10 bases fit TRBD1. CDR1 and CDR2 (germline): LNHDA, SQIVND (reference sequence). CDR3 length: 17 amino acids. The J segment lost 0 bases and the V segment lost 5 bases, leaving 9 bases of the junction unmatched.